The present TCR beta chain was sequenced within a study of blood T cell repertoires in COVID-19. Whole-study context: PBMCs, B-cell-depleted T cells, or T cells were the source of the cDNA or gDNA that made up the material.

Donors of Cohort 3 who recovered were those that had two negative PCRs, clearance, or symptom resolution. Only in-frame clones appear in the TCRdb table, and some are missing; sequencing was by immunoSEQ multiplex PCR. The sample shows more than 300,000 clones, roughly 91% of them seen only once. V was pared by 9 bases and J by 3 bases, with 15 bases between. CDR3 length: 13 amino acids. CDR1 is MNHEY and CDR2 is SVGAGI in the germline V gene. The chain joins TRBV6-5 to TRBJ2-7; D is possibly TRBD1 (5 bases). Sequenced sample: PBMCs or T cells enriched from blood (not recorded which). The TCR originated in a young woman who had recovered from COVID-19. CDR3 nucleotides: TGTGCCAGGACGACAGAGTACTTCTACGAGCAGTACTTC. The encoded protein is CARTTEYFYEQYF.